This T cell receptor (beta chain) comes out of a study of blood T cell repertoires in COVID-19. Study overall: Sites across the United States, Italy and Spain contributed samples from acute and convalescent COVID-19. The analysed material was cDNA or gDNA that came from T cells, B-cell-depleted T cells, or PBMCs.

Per the original methods: Reference gene primers were amplified, and this amplification served to estimate nucleated cell counts. Some clones are missing from TCRdb's copy, which holds only in-frame ones; the method was immunoSEQ multiplex PCR. The DNA was the basis for D and trimming; V, J and clone size are from that table. The profile shows 95,000 to 150,000 clones, 60% to 85% of them singletons. The germline V gene has CDR1 SGHTA and CDR2 FQGNSA. CDR3 length: 14 amino acids. J lost 6 bases, V lost 5 bases, and 7 bases had no gene match. This chain uses TRBV7-2 with TRBJ2-3, with 8 bases identical to TRBD2. The sequencing sample was made of peripheral blood. This sequence originates from a man between 65 and 85 years old with acute or convalescent COVID-19. CDR3 DNA: TGTGCCAGCAGCCCATACTCGGGAGGGGATACGCAGTATTTT. It translates to CASSPYSGGDTQYF.